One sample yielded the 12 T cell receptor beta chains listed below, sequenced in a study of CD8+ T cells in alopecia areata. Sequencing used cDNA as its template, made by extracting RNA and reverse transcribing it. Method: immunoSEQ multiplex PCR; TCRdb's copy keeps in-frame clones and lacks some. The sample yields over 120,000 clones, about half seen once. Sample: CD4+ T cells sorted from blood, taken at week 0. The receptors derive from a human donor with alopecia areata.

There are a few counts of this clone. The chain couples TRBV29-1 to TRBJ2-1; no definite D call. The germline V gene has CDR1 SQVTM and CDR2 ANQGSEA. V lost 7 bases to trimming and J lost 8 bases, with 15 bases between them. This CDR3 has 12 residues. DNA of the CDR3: TGCAGCGCCGTCTTGGGCGCCGATGAGCAGTTCTTC. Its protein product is CSAVLGADEQFF.

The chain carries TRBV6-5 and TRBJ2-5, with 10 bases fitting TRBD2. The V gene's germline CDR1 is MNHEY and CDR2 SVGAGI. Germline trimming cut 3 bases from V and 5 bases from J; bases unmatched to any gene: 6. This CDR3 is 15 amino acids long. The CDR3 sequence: CASSYSSGSPETQYF. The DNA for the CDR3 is TGTGCCAGCAGTTATTCTAGCGGGAGTCCGGAGACCCAGTACTTC.

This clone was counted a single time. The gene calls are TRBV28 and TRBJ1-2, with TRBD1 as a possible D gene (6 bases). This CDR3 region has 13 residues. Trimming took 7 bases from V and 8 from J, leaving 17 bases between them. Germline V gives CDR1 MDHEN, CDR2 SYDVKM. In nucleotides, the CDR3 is TGTGCCAGCACCTCAAACAGGGCGTCCGGCTACACCTTC. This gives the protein CASTSNRASGYTF.

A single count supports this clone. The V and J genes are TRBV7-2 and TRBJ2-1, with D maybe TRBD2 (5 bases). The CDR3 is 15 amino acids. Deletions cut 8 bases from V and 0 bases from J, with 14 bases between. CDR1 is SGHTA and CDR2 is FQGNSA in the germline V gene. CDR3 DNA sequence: TGTGCCAGCGAGGCGGGCGAGAGCTCCTACAATGAGCAGTTCTTC. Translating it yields CASEAGESSYNEQFF. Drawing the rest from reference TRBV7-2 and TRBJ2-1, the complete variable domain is GAGVSQSPSNKVTEKGKDVELRCDPISGHTALYWYRQSLGQGLEFLIYFQGNSAPDKSGLPSDRFSAERTGGSVSTLTIQRTQQEDSAVYLCASEAGESSYNEQFFGPGTRLTVL.

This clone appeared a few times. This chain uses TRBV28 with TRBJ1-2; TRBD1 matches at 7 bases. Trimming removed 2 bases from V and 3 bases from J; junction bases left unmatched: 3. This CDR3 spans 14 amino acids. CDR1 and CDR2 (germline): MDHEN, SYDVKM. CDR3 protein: CASSLTGQYYGYTF. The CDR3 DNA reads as TGTGCCAGCAGTTTAACGGGACAGTACTATGGCTACACCTTC.

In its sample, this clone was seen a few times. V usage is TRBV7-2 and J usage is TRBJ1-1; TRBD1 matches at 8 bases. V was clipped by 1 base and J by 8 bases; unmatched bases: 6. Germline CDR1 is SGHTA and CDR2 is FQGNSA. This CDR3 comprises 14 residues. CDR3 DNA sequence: TGTGCCAGCAGCTTAGGAGGGCCAGGGGGCGAAGCTTTCTTT. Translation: CASSLGGPGGEAFF.

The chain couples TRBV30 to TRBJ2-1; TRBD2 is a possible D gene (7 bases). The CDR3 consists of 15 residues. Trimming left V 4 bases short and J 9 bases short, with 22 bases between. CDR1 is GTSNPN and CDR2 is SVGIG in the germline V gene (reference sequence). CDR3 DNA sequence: TGTGCCTGGACTTGGGGGGGCCCAGCCGGCAGTGAGCAGTTCTTC. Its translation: CAWTWGGPAGSEQFF. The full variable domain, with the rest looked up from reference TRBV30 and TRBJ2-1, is SQTIHQWPATLVQPVGSPLSLECTVEGTSNPNLYWYRQAAGRGLQLLFYSVGIGQISSEVPQNLSASRPQDRQFILSSKKLLLSDSGFYLCAWTWGGPAGSEQFFGPGTRLTVL.

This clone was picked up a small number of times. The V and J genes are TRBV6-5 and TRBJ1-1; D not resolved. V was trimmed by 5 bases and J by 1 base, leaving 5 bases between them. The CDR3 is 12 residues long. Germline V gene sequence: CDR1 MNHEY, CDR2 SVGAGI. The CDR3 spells CASSNPNTEAFF. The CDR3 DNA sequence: TGTGCCAGCAGTAATCCGAACACTGAAGCTTTCTTT.

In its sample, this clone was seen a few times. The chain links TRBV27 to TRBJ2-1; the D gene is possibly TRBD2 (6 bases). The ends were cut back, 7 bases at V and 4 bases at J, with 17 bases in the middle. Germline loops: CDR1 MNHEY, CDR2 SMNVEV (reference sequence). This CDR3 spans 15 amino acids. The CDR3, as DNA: TGTGCCAGCAAAAGATCCACCGGGACTTACAATGAGCAGTTCTTC. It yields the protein CASKRSTGTYNEQFF.

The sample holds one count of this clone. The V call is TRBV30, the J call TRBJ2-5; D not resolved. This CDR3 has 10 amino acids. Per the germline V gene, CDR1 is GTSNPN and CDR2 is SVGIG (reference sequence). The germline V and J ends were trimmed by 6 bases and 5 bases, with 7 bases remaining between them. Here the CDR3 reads CACNEETQYF. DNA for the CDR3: TGTGCCTGCAATGAGGAGACCCAGTACTTC.

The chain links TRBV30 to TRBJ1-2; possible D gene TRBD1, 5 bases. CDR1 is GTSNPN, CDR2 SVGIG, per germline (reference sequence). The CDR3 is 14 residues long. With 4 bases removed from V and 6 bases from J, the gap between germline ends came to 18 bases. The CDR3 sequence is CAWTHSPSGDGYTF. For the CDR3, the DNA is TGTGCCTGGACGCACAGCCCCTCGGGGGATGGCTACACCTTC. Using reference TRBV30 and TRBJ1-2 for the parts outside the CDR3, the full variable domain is SQTIHQWPATLVQPVGSPLSLECTVEGTSNPNLYWYRQAAGRGLQLLFYSVGIGQISSEVPQNLSASRPQDRQFILSSKKLLLSDSGFYLCAWTHSPSGDGYTFGSGTRLTVV.

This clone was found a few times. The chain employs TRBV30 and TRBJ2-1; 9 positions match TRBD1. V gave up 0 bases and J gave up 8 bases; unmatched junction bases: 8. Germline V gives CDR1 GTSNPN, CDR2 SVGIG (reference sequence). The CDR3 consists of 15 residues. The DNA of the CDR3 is TGTGCCTGGAGTGTCCGAGGGACAGGGTTTCATGAGCAGTTCTTC. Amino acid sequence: CAWSVRGTGFHEQFF.